This T cell receptor (beta chain) originates from a study of a mutant IDH1 vaccine in newly diagnosed glioma. Study-wide context: The initiation of vaccination occurred 4-6 weeks after radiotherapy alone, or with temozolomide cycles. Study-wide results and limits: Alterations occurring in top peripheral T cell clonotypes seemed unrelated to pseudoprogression.

As concerns this clone: What it binds is unknown.

Profiling relied on immunoSEQ multiplex PCR, and the TCRdb table lists in-frame clones only, not all of them. Found here are tens of thousands of clones, over 65% of them singletons; the top ten hold 9% to 15%. The time point is: week 35, safety follow-up. The content of each vaccine dose was 300 ug of mutant IDH1 20-mer peptide, and topical imiquimod accompanied it. The donors' diagnosis was new WHO grade 3 or 4 astrocytoma that was IDH1-mutant and ATRX-lost. The source material was PBMCs, sampled from a glioma patient whose treatment included an IDH1 peptide vaccine. This receptor was taken from a man aged 35 to 55 with glioma.

CDR3 sequence: CASSFEGWSYNEQFF. CDR3 coding DNA: TGTGCCAGTAGTTTCGAGGGGTGGTCCTACAATGAGCAGTTCTTC. The V gene is TRBV19, the J gene TRBJ2-1; perhaps D is TRBD1 or TRBD2 (5 bases each). Per germline, CDR1 LNHDA and CDR2 SQIVND (reference sequence). Trimming shortened V by 5 bases and J by 1 base, and 12 bases separated the two germline ends. This CDR3 has 15 amino acids.